This T cell receptor (beta chain) was found in a study of T cell repertoires in cytomegalovirus infection. In the study overall: Indications came from public TCR beta signatures; they pointed to CMV infection and to a matching HLA type.

This CDR3 comprises 12 residues. V was pared by 10 bases and J by 6 bases, with 9 bases of the junction left unmatched. Germline values: CDR1 SEHNR, CDR2 FQNEAQ (reference sequence). As concerns this clonotype: Its target is not known.

General observations from the study: Identification of carriers of CMV plus the relevant HLA was achieved through cumulative public TCR beta family frequency. Clonotypes of TCR beta that were HLA-C-restricted and CMV-specific dominated the ex vivo response.

TCRdb reprocessed the reads with MiXCR, giving one entry per CDR3 protein. The table has fewer than 300,000 distinct CDR3 sequences, roughly a quarter seen once; the top ten hold about 15%. The J gene is TRBJ2-7, the V gene TRBV7-9, with 7 bases that match TRBD1. The receptor's source is a human donor in good health (CMV status not recorded). Some clones in this sample may be carry-over from other donors' samples. Sequencing used PBMCs. This CDR3 is CAIHTGALEQYF. The CDR3, as DNA: TGTGCCATCCATACAGGGGCCCTCGAGCAGTACTTC.